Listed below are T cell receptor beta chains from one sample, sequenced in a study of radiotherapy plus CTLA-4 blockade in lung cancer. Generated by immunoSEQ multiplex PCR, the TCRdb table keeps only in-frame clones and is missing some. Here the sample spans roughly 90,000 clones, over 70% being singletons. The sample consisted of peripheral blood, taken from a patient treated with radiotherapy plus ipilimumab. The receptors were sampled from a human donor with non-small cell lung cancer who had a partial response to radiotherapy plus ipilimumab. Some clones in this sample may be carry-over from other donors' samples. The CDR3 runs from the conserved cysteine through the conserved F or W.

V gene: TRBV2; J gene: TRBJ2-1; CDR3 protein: CASSPQGSYNEQFF
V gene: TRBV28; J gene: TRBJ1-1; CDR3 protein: CASSFQQGRAFF
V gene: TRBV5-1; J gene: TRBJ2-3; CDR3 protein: CASRTGLSSTDTQYF
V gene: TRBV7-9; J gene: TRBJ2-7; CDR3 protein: CASSPMTGFEQYF
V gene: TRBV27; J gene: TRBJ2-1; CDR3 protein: CASSSRTSGYNEQFF
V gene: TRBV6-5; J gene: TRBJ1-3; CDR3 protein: CASSYSRGTGNTIYF
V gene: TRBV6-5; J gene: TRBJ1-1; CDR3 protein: CASSSTGNTEAFF
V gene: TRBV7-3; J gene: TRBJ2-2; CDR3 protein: CASSLSARDRLNTGELFF
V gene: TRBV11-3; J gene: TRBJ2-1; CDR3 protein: CASSFRGTLKWQFF
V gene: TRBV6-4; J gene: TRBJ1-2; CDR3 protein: CASSLRLTTYGYTF
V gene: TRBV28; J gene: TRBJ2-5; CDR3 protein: CASSLYGAGVVQETQYF
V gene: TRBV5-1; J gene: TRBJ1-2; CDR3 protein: CASSEDRANYGYTF
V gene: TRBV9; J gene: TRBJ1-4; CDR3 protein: CASSVVGGNEKLFF
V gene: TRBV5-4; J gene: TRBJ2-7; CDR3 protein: CASSLGLFYEQYF
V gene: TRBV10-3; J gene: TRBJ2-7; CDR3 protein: CAISESAGRAKFHEQYF
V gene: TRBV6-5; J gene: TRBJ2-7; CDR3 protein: CASSRDSPYEQYF
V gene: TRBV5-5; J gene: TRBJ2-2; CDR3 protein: CASSPQGSDFGELFF
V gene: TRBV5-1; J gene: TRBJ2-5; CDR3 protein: CASRGLAGTQETQYF
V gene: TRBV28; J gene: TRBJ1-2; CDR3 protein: CASSLDRNGYTF
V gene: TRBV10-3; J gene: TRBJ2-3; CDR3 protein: CAISDPGQGATDTQYF
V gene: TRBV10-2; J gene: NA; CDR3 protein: CASIPSGGASNEQYF
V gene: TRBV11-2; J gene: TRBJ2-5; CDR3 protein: CASSRGTQETQYF
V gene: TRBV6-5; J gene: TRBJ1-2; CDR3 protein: CASRSTGEGAGYTF
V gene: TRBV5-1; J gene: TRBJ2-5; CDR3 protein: CASSRLAGGIQETQYF
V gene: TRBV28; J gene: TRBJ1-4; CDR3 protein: CASSQPGQGAGKLFF
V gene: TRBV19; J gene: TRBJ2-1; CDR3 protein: CASSIPPSGYNEQFF
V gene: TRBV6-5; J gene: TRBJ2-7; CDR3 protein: CASGASGTYEQYF
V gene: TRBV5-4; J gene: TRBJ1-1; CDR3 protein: CASSLQGGYTEAFF
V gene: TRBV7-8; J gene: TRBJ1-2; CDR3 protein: CASSLTTGDYGYTF
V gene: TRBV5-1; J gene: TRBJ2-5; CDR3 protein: CASSRGQGSTETQYF
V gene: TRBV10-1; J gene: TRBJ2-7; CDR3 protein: CASSESGRAYEQYF
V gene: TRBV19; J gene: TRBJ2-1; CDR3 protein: CASSTSGGTYNEQFF
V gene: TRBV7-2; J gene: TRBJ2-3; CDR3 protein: CASSLVGPTDTQYF
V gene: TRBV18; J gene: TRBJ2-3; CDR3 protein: CASSPVGRGDTQYF
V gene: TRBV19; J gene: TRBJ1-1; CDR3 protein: CASRTGVNRRVTEAFF
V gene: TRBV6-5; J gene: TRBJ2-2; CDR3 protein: CASSYGAGGPGELFF
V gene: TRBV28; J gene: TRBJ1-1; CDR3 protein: CASKATTEAFF